Listed below are T cell receptor beta chains from one sample, sequenced in a study of naive and memory T cell subsets. TCRdb re-called the UMI-ligation and nested PCR reads with MiXCR, one entry per CDR3 protein. The table has fewer than 150,000 distinct CDR3 sequences, approximately 21% seen once; the top ten hold 0.6% to 0.7%. The source material was naive CD8+ T cells from blood. These receptors were taken from a human donor in good health. The CDR3 runs from the conserved cysteine through the conserved F or W. Fields, in order: CDR3 DNA, CDR3 protein, J gene, clone size, CDR3 length, D gene, V gene. The D gene is left open where the match is weak. Clone size, where shown, is once, few, many, or a class for clones that have expanded.

CDR3nt: TGTGCCAGCAGGCCTCAGACAGGGGGAACGGGAGCCGACTACAATGAGCAGTTCTTC
CDR3aa: CASRPQTGGTGADYNEQFF
j_gene: TRBJ2-1
abundance: few
len: 19
d_gene: TRBD1
v_gene: TRBV14

CDR3nt: TGTGCCAGCAGTTTGGGGGGAGGGATTGAGCAGTTCTTC
CDR3aa: CASSLGGGIEQFF
j_gene: TRBJ2-1
abundance: .
len: 13
d_gene: TRBD2
v_gene: TRBV28

CDR3nt: TGTGCCAGCAGTCTCCTGGGGGGGGAGAACACCGGGGAGCTGTTTTTT
CDR3aa: CASSLLGGENTGELFF
j_gene: TRBJ2-2
abundance: few
len: 16
d_gene: TRBD2
v_gene: TRBV12-3/TRBV12-4

CDR3nt: TGTGCCAGCAGCACGGACAGGGGGCGGTACGAGCAGTACTTC
CDR3aa: CASSTDRGRYEQYF
j_gene: TRBJ2-7
abundance: few
len: 14
d_gene: TRBD1
v_gene: TRBV13

CDR3nt: TGTGCCAGCAGCTGGGGACTAGCGGGACGGAGCTCCTACAATGAGCAGTTCTTC
CDR3aa: CASSWGLAGRSSYNEQFF
j_gene: TRBJ2-1
abundance: .
len: 18
d_gene: TRBD2
v_gene: TRBV7-9

CDR3nt: TGTGCCAGCAGCCGTATGGGGGGAACGGGGGAGACCCAGTACTTC
CDR3aa: CASSRMGGTGETQYF
j_gene: TRBJ2-5
abundance: few
len: 15
d_gene: .
v_gene: TRBV7-9

CDR3nt: TGTGCCAGCAGGTCAAGACAGGGAGGTCCCACAGATACGCAGTATTTT
CDR3aa: CASRSRQGGPTDTQYF
j_gene: TRBJ2-3
abundance: .
len: 16
d_gene: .
v_gene: TRBV12-3/TRBV12-4

CDR3nt: TGTGCCAGCAGCTTGGGACTGACAAATGAGCAGTTCTTC
CDR3aa: CASSLGLTNEQFF
j_gene: TRBJ2-1
abundance: few
len: 13
d_gene: .
v_gene: TRBV7-2

CDR3nt: TGTGCCAGCAGCATAAGTGGTGGAAATGAGCAGTTCTTC
CDR3aa: CASSISGGNEQFF
j_gene: TRBJ2-1
abundance: few
len: 13
d_gene: .
v_gene: TRBV5-6

CDR3nt: TGTGCCAGCAGCCCGAATGGGGTGGGGCCCTACGAGCAGTACTTC
CDR3aa: CASSPNGVGPYEQYF
j_gene: TRBJ2-7
abundance: few
len: 15
d_gene: .
v_gene: TRBV6-5

CDR3nt: TGTGCCAGCAGCGGGGCTAGCGGGACCATACAAGAGACCCAGTACTTC
CDR3aa: CASSGASGTIQETQYF
j_gene: TRBJ2-5
abundance: few
len: 16
d_gene: TRBD2
v_gene: TRBV5-5

CDR3nt: TGCAGCGTTATCGACCCGGGAAGCCCGAACACTGAAGCTTTCTTT
CDR3aa: CSVIDPGSPNTEAFF
j_gene: TRBJ1-1
abundance: many
len: 15
d_gene: .
v_gene: TRBV29-1